A few counts support the clone carrying this TCR beta chain. The entry originates in a study of coeliac disease. This CDR3 spans 15 amino acids. V lost 5 bases, J lost 0 bases, and 12 bases lay in between. CDR1 and CDR2 from the germline V gene are SGHVS and FNYEAQ. The data were produced by immunoSEQ multiplex PCR, yet TCRdb's version contains in-frame clones alone and is incomplete. The sample lists some 1,600 clones; roughly 70% were seen once. V and J are TRBV7-6 and TRBJ2-3; TRBD2 might be the D (6 bases). Sequenced: intraepithelial lymphocytes from the gut. This TCR came from a woman aged 45 to 65 with celiac disease on a gluten-free diet. CDR3 DNA sequence: TGTGCCAGCAGCCTAAGACTAGGTAGCACAGATACGCAGTATTTT. As protein: CASSLRLGSTDTQYF. The complete variable domain, with remaining parts taken from reference TRBV7-6 and TRBJ2-3, reads GAGVSQSPRYKVTKRGQDVALRCDPISGHVSLYWYRQALGQGPEFLTYFNYEAQQDKSGLPNDRFSAERPEGSISTLTIQRTEQRDSAMYRCASSLRLGSTDTQYFGPGTRLTVL.